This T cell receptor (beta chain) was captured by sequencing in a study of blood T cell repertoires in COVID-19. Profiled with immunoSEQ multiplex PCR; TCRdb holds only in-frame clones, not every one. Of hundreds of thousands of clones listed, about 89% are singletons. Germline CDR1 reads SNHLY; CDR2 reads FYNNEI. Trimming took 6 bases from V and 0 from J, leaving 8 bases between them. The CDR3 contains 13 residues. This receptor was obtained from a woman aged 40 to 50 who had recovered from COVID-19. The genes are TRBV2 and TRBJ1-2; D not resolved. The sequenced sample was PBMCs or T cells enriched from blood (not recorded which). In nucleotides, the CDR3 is TGTGCCAGCAGGGTCTACCCTAACTATGGCTACACCTTC. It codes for CASRVYPNYGYTF.